These 29 T cell receptor beta chains came from one sample sequenced in a study of T cell changes during pregnancy in multiple sclerosis. Sequenced by immunoSEQ multiplex PCR; TCRdb stores in-frame clones only, minus some. The data contain tens of thousands of clones, 92% of them singletons. The specimen comprised CD4+ T cells from peripheral blood mononuclear cells, sampled after pregnancy. The receptor source for this set is a female donor in good health, enrolled as a control in a pregnancy study.

The chain carries TRBV7-2 and TRBJ2-2, with TRBD2 identical over 10 bases. CDR3 length: 14 residues. V gave up 6 bases and J gave up 6 bases; unmatched junction bases: 4. The germline CDR1 and CDR2 sequences are SGHTA and FQGNSA. As DNA, the CDR3 is TGTGCCAGCAGAACCAGCGGGGGGGCCGGGGAGCTGTTTTTT. Its protein product is CASRTSGGAGELFF.

Notes on this clone: The same CDR3 also results from other DNA sequences found in this sample. The chain joins TRBV5-1 to TRBJ2-7; 11 bases fit TRBD1. V dropped 0 bases and J dropped 7; count of bases not matched to a gene: 6. The CDR3 length is 15 residues. CDR1 and CDR2 from the germline V gene are SGHRS and YFSETQ. CDR3 sequence: CASSLVGQGAWEQYF. The CDR3 coding sequence is TGCGCCAGCAGCTTGGTAGGACAGGGGGCATGGGAGCAGTACTTC.

The rearrangement uses TRBV18 and TRBJ2-6, with D maybe TRBD2 (5 bases). This CDR3 has 14 residues. Deletions cut 8 bases from V and 0 bases from J, with 8 bases between. CDR1 and CDR2 from the germline V gene are KGHSH and LQKENI. CDR3 nucleotide sequence: TGTGCCAGCCCGAGCGGCTCTGGGGCCAACGTCCTGACTTTC. Its translation: CASPSGSGANVLTF.

Here the CDR3 DNA reads TGTGCCAGTAGTTTCCGGGGAGGCCTCACAGATACGCAGTATTTT. It yields the protein CASSFRGGLTDTQYF. The chain joins TRBV19 to TRBJ2-3; D might be TRBD2 (6 bases). The CDR3 contains 15 residues. The V gene's germline CDR1 is LNHDA and CDR2 SQIVND (reference sequence). Trimming took off 5 bases at V and 2 bases at J, with 14 bases between the two ends.

The chain is built from TRBV5-1 and TRBJ1-2; D remains ambiguous. From germline, CDR1 is SGHRS and CDR2 YFSETQ. The V end lost 6 bases, the J end lost 8 bases, and 20 bases lay between the germline ends. The CDR3 length is 14 residues. For the CDR3, the DNA is TGCGCCAGCACTCCGAACTCCCTCGGGGAAGGCTACACCTTC. Protein: CASTPNSLGEGYTF.

The V and J genes are TRBV5-4 and TRBJ1-2; D is ambiguous. Trimming left V 4 bases short and J 5 bases short, with 12 bases between. The CDR3 covers 13 residues. Germline loops: CDR1 SGHNT, CDR2 YYREEE (reference sequence). In DNA form, the CDR3 reads TGTGCCAGCAGCGCCTGGAGGCAATATGGCTACACCTTC. It specifies CASSAWRQYGYTF.

The rearrangement links TRBV6-1 to TRBJ1-1; 8 bases agree with TRBD1. Trimming took 6 bases from V and 1 from J; bases not matched to a gene: 4. CDR3 length: 14 residues. Germline assignment: CDR1 MNHNS and CDR2 SASEGT. This CDR3 is CASRSGQGNTEAFF. The CDR3 DNA reads as TGTGCCAGCAGGTCCGGACAGGGGAACACTGAAGCTTTCTTT.

V usage is TRBV7-2 and J usage is TRBJ2-1; 14 positions match TRBD2. Trimming removed 1 base from V and 9 bases from J; junction bases left unmatched: 8. CDR1 is SGHTA, CDR2 FQGNSA, per germline. CDR3 length equals 17 residues. CDR3 DNA sequence: TGTGCCAGCAGCTTAGGGGGTTTGGGGACTAGCGGGGGTGAGCAGTTCTTC. It specifies CASSLGGLGTSGGEQFF.

The CDR3 sequence: CASSERDRVNTEAFF. The CDR3 region has the DNA TGTGCCAGCAGTGAACGGGACAGGGTGAACACTGAAGCTTTCTTT. This chain uses TRBV25-1 with TRBJ1-1; 9 nucleotides line up with TRBD1. The J segment lost 0 bases and the V segment lost 2 bases, leaving 1 base of the junction unmatched. This CDR3 region has 15 residues. Germline-derived CDR1 and CDR2 are MGHDK and SYGVNS.

To note about this clone: Other nucleotide sequences in the sample specify the same CDR3. The J gene is TRBJ1-1, the V gene TRBV20-1; D remains unclear. Germline V lookup: CDR1 DFQATT, CDR2 SNEGSKA (reference sequence). Trimming left V 0 bases short and J 7 bases short, with 6 bases between. This CDR3 comprises 11 residues. The DNA of the CDR3 is TGCAGTGCTAGAGATCGAGGTGAAGCTTTCTTT. Translated: CSARDRGEAFF.

The J gene is TRBJ1-2, the V gene TRBV7-9; 8 bases align to TRBD1. The CDR3 runs to 15 residues. Germline CDR1 is SEHNR and CDR2 is FQNEAQ (reference sequence). V lost 6 bases and J lost 6; bases outside the gene matches: 12. CDR3 nucleotides: TGTGCCAGCAGTTCCCTCCAGGGGGCTGGAGATGGCTACACCTTC. This translates into CASSSLQGAGDGYTF.

Only one count was recorded for this clone. The rearrangement links TRBV15 to TRBJ2-3; TRBD1 might be the D (6 bases). Germline V gene sequence: CDR1 LNHNV, CDR2 YYDKDF (reference sequence). The V and J ends lost 1 base and 0 bases respectively, with 8 bases between them. CDR3 length: 15 amino acids. CDR3 loop: CATSRARGSTDTQYF. The DNA for the CDR3 is TGTGCCACCAGCAGAGCGAGGGGGAGCACAGATACGCAGTATTTT.

The rearrangement links TRBV5-1 to TRBJ2-4; D may be TRBD1 (7 bases). CDR1 is SGHRS, CDR2 YFSETQ, per germline. The CDR3 runs to 15 residues. V lost 5 bases, J lost 0 bases, and 12 bases lay in between. The CDR3 reads CASSSGGLAKNIQYF. As DNA, the CDR3 is TGCGCCAGCAGTTCAGGGGGACTAGCCAAAAACATTCAGTACTTC.

This clone was counted once. This chain connects TRBV7-9 to TRBJ2-3; the D is unclear. The CDR3 loop spans 11 amino acids. Trimming removed 4 bases at V and 6 bases at J, with 5 bases between. CDR1 and CDR2 (germline): SEHNR, FQNEAQ (reference sequence). The CDR3 bases are TGTGCCAGCAGCTCGTCCGATACGCAGTATTTT. Amino acids: CASSSSDTQYF.

The chain joins TRBV30 to TRBJ1-2; 10 bases are shared with TRBD1. The CDR3 is made up of 14 amino acids. CDR1 GTSNPN and CDR2 SVGIG come from the germline V gene (reference sequence). The V segment lost 4 bases and the J segment 4 bases; nucleotides outside the gene matches: 6. The CDR3 region has the DNA TGTGCCTGGAACCGGGACAGGGGTGGCTATGGCTACACCTTC. Amino acids: CAWNRDRGGYGYTF.

In nucleotides, the CDR3 is TGTGCCAGCAGCTCAACCTCAGGGCCGGAGAATGAGCAGTTCTTC. Translation: CASSSTSGPENEQFF. This chain links TRBV5-4 with TRBJ2-1; D is perhaps TRBD1 (5 bases). The length of the CDR3 is 15 residues. V was clipped by 3 bases and J by 7 bases, with 17 bases between them. Looked up from germline, CDR1 is SGHNT and CDR2 is YYREEE (reference sequence).

V gene TRBV29-1 combines with J gene TRBJ1-1; no definite D call. Germline values: CDR1 SQVTM, CDR2 ANQGSEA. With 8 bases removed from V and 0 bases from J, the gap between germline ends came to 13 bases. The CDR3 has 13 amino acids. The chain's CDR3 is CSTRSDLNTEAFF. The CDR3 DNA reads as TGCAGCACCCGCAGTGATTTGAACACTGAAGCTTTCTTT.

The V gene is TRBV19, the J gene TRBJ1-5, with 11 bases matching TRBD1. The CDR3 consists of 16 residues. V was clipped by 7 bases and J by 6 bases; unmatched bases: 11. In germline, CDR1 is LNHDA, CDR2 SQIVND (reference sequence). CDR3 residues: CASNLGQGVSGQPQHF. The CDR3, as DNA: TGTGCCAGTAACTTGGGACAGGGGGTATCGGGTCAGCCCCAGCATTTT.

The chain has TRBV6-6 and TRBJ1-1, with a possible D match to TRBD1 (5 bases). CDR3 size: 11 residues. With 6 bases removed from V and 7 bases from J, the gap between germline ends came to 9 bases. Germline V gene lookup returns CDR1 MNHNY and CDR2 SVGAGI (reference sequence). CDR3 amino acids: CASSLTGEAFF. The DNA of the CDR3 is TGTGCCAGCAGCCTCACAGGTGAAGCTTTCTTT.

V gene TRBV4-1 combines with J gene TRBJ2-1, with 14 bases identical to TRBD2. Germline V gives CDR1 MGHRA, CDR2 YSYEKL. Trimming removed 2 bases from V and 6 bases from J; junction bases left unmatched: 3. The CDR3 length is 16 residues. The CDR3 region has the DNA TGCGCCAGCAGCCAACCGACTAGCGGGGGGGGCAATGAGCAGTTCTTC. It encodes CASSQPTSGGGNEQFF.

There are a few counts of this clone. The rearrangement uses TRBV7-8 and TRBJ1-1; D ambiguous. The CDR3 contains 14 residues. The germline V and J ends were trimmed by 1 base and 1 base, with 7 bases remaining between them. Germline loops: CDR1 SGHVS, CDR2 FQNEAQ. The CDR3: CASSLEQPNTEAFF. The CDR3 region has the DNA TGTGCCAGCAGCTTAGAACAGCCGAACACTGAAGCTTTCTTT.

The V and J genes are TRBV2 and TRBJ2-5; TRBD1 matches at 9 bases. J lost 1 base, V lost 7 bases, and 7 bases had no gene match. The length of the CDR3 is 15 residues. Germline lookup yields CDR1 SNHLY and CDR2 FYNNEI. The CDR3 DNA reads as TGTGCCAGCACCCCCGGGACAGGGTTCCAAGAGACCCAGTACTTC. Its translation: CASTPGTGFQETQYF.

The DNA of the CDR3 is TGTGCCAGTAGTTTCGGGGGGGGCCTCAGGAACGAGCAGTACTTC. It specifies CASSFGGGLRNEQYF. J is TRBJ2-7 and V is TRBV19, with TRBD2 identical over 8 bases. Germline CDR1 reads LNHDA; CDR2 reads SQIVND (reference sequence). The junction had 11 bases not matched to a gene; V was cut back by 5 bases and J by 5 bases. This CDR3 is built from 15 residues. The full variable domain, its missing parts supplied by reference TRBV19 and TRBJ2-7, is DGGITQSPKYLFRKEGQNVTLSCEQNLNHDAMYWYRQDPGQGLRLIYYSQIVNDFQKGDIAEGYSVSREKKESFPLTVTSAQKNPTAFYLCASSFGGGLRNEQYFGPGTRLTVT.

The CDR3 reads CASSPSAGQGNTIYF. In DNA, the CDR3 is TGTGCCAGCAGCCCCTCGGCAGGGCAGGGAAACACCATATATTTT. This rearrangement joins TRBV7-2 to TRBJ1-3; TRBD1 is a possible D gene (5 bases). Trimming took off 5 bases at V and 4 bases at J, with 15 bases between the two ends. Per the germline V gene, CDR1 is SGHTA and CDR2 is FQGNSA. The CDR3 is 15 residues long. Full variable domain (remainder filled in from reference TRBV7-2 and TRBJ1-3): GAGVSQSPSNKVTEKGKDVELRCDPISGHTALYWYRQSLGQGLEFLIYFQGNSAPDKSGLPSDRFSAERTGGSVSTLTIQRTQQEDSAVYLCASSPSAGQGNTIYFGEGSWLTVV.

This chain uses TRBV4-2 with TRBJ1-2, with TRBD1 as a possible D gene (5 bases). This CDR3 is built from 13 residues. The germline V gene has CDR1 LGHNA and CDR2 YNFKEQ. Trimming took 5 bases from V and 4 from J, leaving 11 bases between them. In DNA, the CDR3 is TGTGCCAGCAGCTCCGTCGACAGCTATGGCTACACCTTC. Encoded protein: CASSSVDSYGYTF.

The chain has TRBV7-3 and TRBJ2-1; a possible D gene is TRBD2 (6 bases). Trimming pared 3 bases from V and 6 bases from J, leaving 9 bases between. Looked up from germline, CDR1 is SGHTA and CDR2 is FQGTGA. The CDR3 is made up of 13 amino acids. Here the CDR3 DNA reads TGTGCCAGCAGCTTCGCCGGGGGCAATGAGCAGTTCTTC. This codes for CASSFAGGNEQFF.

This clone is a singleton in its sample. The rearrangement uses TRBV7-2 and TRBJ2-1; maybe TRBD2 (7 bases). Looked up from germline, CDR1 is SGHTA and CDR2 is FQGNSA. The CDR3 sequence is 16 residues long. Trimming stripped 4 bases from V and 0 bases from J, with 13 bases between. This CDR3 is CASSSEGGVSYNEQFF. In nucleotides, the CDR3 is TGTGCCAGCAGCTCCGAGGGGGGGGTCTCCTACAATGAGCAGTTCTTC.

This clone occurred once. The chain links TRBV30 to TRBJ1-5; D possibly corresponds to TRBD1 (5 bases). Trimming removed 2 bases from V and 3 bases from J, with 14 bases in between. CDR1 and CDR2 (germline): GTSNPN, SVGIG (reference sequence). This CDR3 is built from 15 residues. The CDR3 here is CAWSPFGGVNQPQHF. CDR3 sequence (DNA): TGTGCCTGGAGTCCTTTCGGGGGGGTCAATCAGCCCCAGCATTTT.

In its sample, this clone was seen once. This chain joins TRBV7-9 and TRBJ1-1; possibly TRBD1 for D (5 bases). The CDR3 has 14 residues. The germline V gene has CDR1 SEHNR and CDR2 FQNEAQ (reference sequence). Trimming left V 5 bases short and J 1 base short, with 11 bases between. The CDR3 region is CASSLKGWNTEAFF. In nucleotides, the CDR3 is TGTGCCAGCAGCCTGAAGGGGTGGAACACTGAAGCTTTCTTT.